The subject of this entry is one T cell receptor beta chain. Trimming shortened V by 4 bases and J by 0 bases, and 13 bases separated the two germline ends. This CDR3 has 17 residues. Germline CDR1 is MDHEN and CDR2 is SYDVKM. This sample is part of a study of blood T cell repertoires in COVID-19. Enrollees, about 18 to 89 years old, lived in approximately 25 US areas. Here immunoSEQ multiplex PCR was the method, and the copy in TCRdb shows in-frame clones only, minus some. This table has approximately 300,000 clones, roughly nine tenths appearing once. The sequenced sample was PBMCs or T cells enriched from blood (not recorded which). The chain carries TRBV28 and TRBJ2-6; TRBD2 is a possible D gene (6 bases). The receptor comes from a man aged 60 to 69 who had recovered from COVID-19. CDR3 sequence reads: CASSWGGFPSGANVLTF. As DNA, the CDR3 is TGTGCCAGCAGTTGGGGAGGTTTTCCCTCTGGGGCCAACGTCCTGACTTTC.